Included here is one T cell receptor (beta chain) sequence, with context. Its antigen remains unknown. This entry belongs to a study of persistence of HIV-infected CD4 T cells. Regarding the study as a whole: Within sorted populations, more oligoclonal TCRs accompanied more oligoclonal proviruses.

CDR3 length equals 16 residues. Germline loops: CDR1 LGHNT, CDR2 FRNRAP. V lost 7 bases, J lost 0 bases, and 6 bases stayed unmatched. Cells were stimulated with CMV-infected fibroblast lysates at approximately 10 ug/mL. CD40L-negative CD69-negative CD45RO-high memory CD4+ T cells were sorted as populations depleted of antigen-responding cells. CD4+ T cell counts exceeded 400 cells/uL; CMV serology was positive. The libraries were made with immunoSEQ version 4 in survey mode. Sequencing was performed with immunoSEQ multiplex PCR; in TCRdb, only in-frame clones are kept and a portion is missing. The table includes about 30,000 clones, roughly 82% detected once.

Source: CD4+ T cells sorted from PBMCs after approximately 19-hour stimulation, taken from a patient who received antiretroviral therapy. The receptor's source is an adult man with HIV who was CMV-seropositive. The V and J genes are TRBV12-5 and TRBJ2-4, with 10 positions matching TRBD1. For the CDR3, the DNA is TGTGCTAGTGCCACCGGACAGGGGGTAGCCAAAAACATTCAGTACTTC. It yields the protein CASATGQGVAKNIQYF.